These T cell receptor beta chains were read from a single sample in a study of T cell responses to AZD1222 COVID-19 vaccine. The method was immunoSEQ multiplex PCR; TCRdb's version includes in-frame clones alone and lacks a portion of them. The sample holds approximately 70,000 clones, roughly 90% seen once. The specimen was peripheral blood, collected on day 0 of AZD1222 vaccination. Receptors were obtained from an adult in good health. Both conserved end residues are part of each CDR3. Each record gives: clone size, V gene, D gene, J gene, CDR3 protein, CDR3 DNA. The D gene is left open where the match is weak. Clone size is not always given. Where it is, it says once, few, many or a class for expanded clones.

clone_size: NA
v_call: TRBV9
d_call: NA
j_call: TRBJ1-6
cdr3_aa: CASSVGGHRAVPLHF
cdr3_nt: TGTGCCAGCAGCGTAGGTGGACACAGGGCGGTACCCCTCCACTTT

clone_size: NA
v_call: TRBV4-1
d_call: TRBD1
j_call: TRBJ1-4
cdr3_aa: CASSQPGQRANEKLFF
cdr3_nt: TGCGCCAGCAGCCAACCGGGACAGCGGGCTAATGAAAAACTGTTTTTT

clone_size: NA
v_call: TRBV11-2
d_call: NA
j_call: TRBJ2-4
cdr3_aa: CASSPTVGKNIQYF
cdr3_nt: TGTGCCAGCAGCCCGACTGTAGGCAAAAACATTCAGTACTTC

clone_size: NA
v_call: TRBV6-5
d_call: TRBD1
j_call: TRBJ1-6
cdr3_aa: CASTPDRGRISPLHF
cdr3_nt: TGTGCCAGCACCCCGGACAGGGGGCGAATTTCACCCCTCCACTTT

clone_size: once
v_call: TRBV9
d_call: NA
j_call: TRBJ1-6
cdr3_aa: CASSAQGLDSPLHF
cdr3_nt: TGTGCCAGCAGCGCACAGGGCCTGGATTCACCCCTCCACTTT

clone_size: NA
v_call: TRBV20-1
d_call: NA
j_call: TRBJ1-5
cdr3_aa: CSASQGRREDQPQHF
cdr3_nt: TGCAGTGCTAGTCAGGGGCGACGAGAGGATCAGCCCCAGCATTTT

clone_size: NA
v_call: TRBV7-9
d_call: NA
j_call: TRBJ2-5
cdr3_aa: CASPIRDPLQETQYF
cdr3_nt: TGTGCCAGCCCTATAAGGGACCCCCTCCAAGAGACCCAGTACTTC

clone_size: NA
v_call: TRBV9
d_call: NA
j_call: TRBJ2-7
cdr3_aa: CASSVGGFEQEQYF
cdr3_nt: TGTGCCAGCAGCGTAGGAGGGTTCGAACAGGAGCAGTACTTC

clone_size: NA
v_call: TRBV5-5
d_call: NA
j_call: TRBJ1-1
cdr3_aa: CASRTSLDSRYTEAFF
cdr3_nt: TGTGCCAGCAGAACCTCCTTAGACAGCCGTTACACTGAAGCTTTCTTT

clone_size: NA
v_call: TRBV28
d_call: NA
j_call: TRBJ2-5
cdr3_aa: CASTLPGGWETQYF
cdr3_nt: TGTGCCAGCACCTTACCGGGGGGCTGGGAGACCCAGTACTTC

clone_size: NA
v_call: TRBV10-3
d_call: NA
j_call: TRBJ1-2
cdr3_aa: CATSDGANYGYTF
cdr3_nt: TGTGCCACCTCGGACGGAGCTAACTATGGCTACACCTTC

clone_size: NA
v_call: TRBV19
d_call: NA
j_call: TRBJ2-7
cdr3_aa: CASSIGPYEQYF
cdr3_nt: TGTGCCAGTAGTATTGGGCCCTACGAGCAGTACTTC

clone_size: NA
v_call: TRBV11-2
d_call: NA
j_call: TRBJ1-3
cdr3_aa: CASSQQGWENTIYF
cdr3_nt: TGTGCCAGCAGCCAACAGGGCTGGGAAAACACCATATATTTT

clone_size: NA
v_call: TRBV6-5
d_call: NA
j_call: TRBJ1-1
cdr3_aa: CASSYQPRGNTEAFF
cdr3_nt: TGTGCCAGCAGTTACCAACCCAGGGGGAACACTGAAGCTTTCTTT

clone_size: NA
v_call: TRBV7-3
d_call: NA
j_call: TRBJ2-7
cdr3_aa: CASSLNPSYEQYF
cdr3_nt: TGTGCCAGCAGCTTAAATCCCTCCTACGAGCAGTACTTC